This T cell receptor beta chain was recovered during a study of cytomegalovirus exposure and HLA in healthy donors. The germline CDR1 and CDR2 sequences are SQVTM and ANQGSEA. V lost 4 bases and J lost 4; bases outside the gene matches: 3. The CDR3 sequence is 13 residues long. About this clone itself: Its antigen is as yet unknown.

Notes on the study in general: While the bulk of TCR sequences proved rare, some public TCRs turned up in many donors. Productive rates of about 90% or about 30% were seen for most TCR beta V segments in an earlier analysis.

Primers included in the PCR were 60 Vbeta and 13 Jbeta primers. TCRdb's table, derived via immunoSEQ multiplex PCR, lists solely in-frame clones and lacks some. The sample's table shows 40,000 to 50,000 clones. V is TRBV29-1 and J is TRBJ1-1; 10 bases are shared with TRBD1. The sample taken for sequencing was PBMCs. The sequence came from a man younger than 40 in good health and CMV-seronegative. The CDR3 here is CSVGDRGVTEAFF. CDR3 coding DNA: TGCAGCGTTGGGGACAGGGGAGTCACTGAAGCTTTCTTT.